This T cell receptor (beta chain) appears in the sequencing data of a study of HIV-infected patients and healthy controls (TCRdb year 2014). The study in broad terms: CD4 counts rose modestly but significantly in most of the 16 patients after three months of therapy, yet stayed below normal ranges. No consistent shift in CD8 counts was seen during early therapy, whereas a slight rise was seen in the CD4:CD8 ratio. After a further year of therapy, viral load was undetectable in all patients, having already become undetectable in about 70% of the 16 patients by the second bleed. Patients lacked overall T-cell lymphocytopenia, and total CDR3 counts per chain did not differ significantly from controls. Whether deep TCR repertoire sequencing of small blood samples from HIV patients could capture immune perturbation and reconstitution was tested in the study. Results the study describes overall, beyond this receptor: Donor HLA types were not determined in the study. By Jaccard index and by the count of highly shared sequences, healthy controls shared more CDR3s between individuals than HIV+ patients did. Mean usage differed significantly between HIV-infected patients and controls for eight alpha and eight beta V genes. The therapy captured by the treated samples lasted only around three months, arguably too short a period to observe immune reconstitution given low adult thymic output. The apparent post-therapy recovery of the Gini index in HIV-infected patients was not reproduced in size-matched repertoire data. Pairing of alpha and beta chains was not determined in the samples. During therapy, HIV-associated CDR3s significantly decreased in frequency, while CMV-associated CDR3s did not change significantly, though most became more frequent. Alpha-chain CDR3s from MAIT cells appeared at high frequency in healthy controls but were severely depleted in HIV+ repertoires. Compared with untreated HIV+ repertoires, healthy control repertoires had roughly threefold more distinct CDR3s and a higher Shannon diversity. The dynamics of distinct T-cell subpopulations could not be separated, and sequencing depth was restricted, because whole blood was used. The observed differences in diversity were not explained by the slight differences in age and sex profiles between the study cohorts. Processing included only sixteen HIV-infected individuals, and this was regarded by the authors as a major limit on how widely the findings apply. Unequal numbers of distinct sequences between patients and controls complicated comparisons, and size-matching overweighted rare events from HIV-infected data. Oligoclonality may be reflected in the significantly higher mean Gini indices of HIV-infected repertoires compared with controls.

The study collected follow-up blood from HIV-infected patients roughly three months, about 14 weeks, after antiretroviral therapy began. Whole blood was used without cell fractionation, so the repertoire reflected all unsorted peripheral T cells. For RNA extraction, 2.5 ml of peripheral blood was drawn into Tempus tubes. Patients with febrile or AIDS-related illness, tumors, hepatitis B or C coinfection, immunomodulatory therapy, recent vaccination or treatment interruptions were excluded from enrollment. Residual genomic DNA was removed with the TURBO-DNase kit and globin mRNA was depleted with GLOBINclear. About 470 ng RNA was reverse transcribed with SuperScript III using primers against the alpha and beta constant regions. Separate alpha and beta chain libraries were made by chain-specific third strand synthesis with multiplexing indices. In the protocol, all rearrangements within a chain were amplified with a single primer pair so that primer bias was avoided, and molecular barcodes were added to each cDNA molecule. T4 RNA Ligase 1 joined purified cDNA to a 5' RACE adapter that carried a random hexamer and the SP2 sequencing primer site. With slow temperature ramps used to favor optimal annealing, second strand synthesis was primed from the SP2 site with Phusion polymerase. Two random hexamer sequences, both added before amplification and joined together, made up the 12-nucleotide barcode of each molecule. An amplification PCR of roughly 25 cycles with P5s and P7 primers came after a short first PCR that had added P5 and P7 adapter elements plus a second index. A total of 25 to 30 PCR cycles were applied to the libraries, which were quantified on a Qubit, sized on a Bioanalyzer, and diluted to about 4 nM. Sequencing of the normalized libraries was done on an Illumina MiSeq using 2 x 250 paired-end kits. Reverse transcription reactions underwent purification over MinElute columns, with elution into about 9.9 ul Tris-Cl. Adapter ligations were incubated for 23 hours at 16 degrees C and subsequently purified with AMPure XP beads at a 1:1 ratio. On the study's bioinformatics: Demultiplexed FASTQ files were processed with a modified Decombinator by which V, J, insert and barcode information was output. Sequences sharing a barcode but differing from the dominant sequence were discarded as errors, and barcodes clustered at Levenshtein distance 3 were counted to estimate original cDNA molecules. Downstream analyses used R packages ineq, vegan, igraph and RCytoscape, with IMGT nomenclature and CDR3 definitions. To avoid skew from clonal expansion, each TCR was counted once, and V gene usage was computed over distinct sequences. Whenever two unique CDR3 amino acid sequences within a donor differed by a single Levenshtein edit, similarity networks linked them. In the repertoires, a search was made for a compiled set of published HIV-specific CDR3s (over 80 alpha, 702 beta) and CMV-specific CDR3s (under 14 alpha, around 230 beta). It was shown by random subsampling to size-matched repertoires that the decreased diversity of patients was not caused by their lower sequence numbers. Using fastp at Q25 and MiXCR, TCRdb reprocessed the public reads and kept productive beta chains. All rows with the same CDR3 protein become a single entry with the most common DNA and genes. It is TCRdb's table, rather than the study itself, that gives the V and J calls and clone size. Counted in this sample were some 7,700 distinct CDR3 sequences; 5.5% to 8.5% of them appeared once. The ten most abundant clones make up 20% of the sample.

The sample holds many counts of this clonotype. The specificity of this receptor is unknown. Base-call qualities are not available, and no considerably larger clone is one nucleotide away. This beta chain lies outside the target of a library built for alpha chains; its clone size means little. From the cysteine up to the phenylalanine, the CDR3 has a length of 14 residues. Just the 42-base CDR3 DNA is kept, in frame starting at base 1. V has 4 bases trimmed and J has 7 bases trimmed; junction bases matching no gene number 7. The germline V gene sets CDR1 to SGHDT and CDR2 to YYEEEE. The receptor comes from an adult with HIV infection. The sequencing here drew on blood, taken during antiretroviral therapy. This chain joins TRBV5-6 to TRBJ1-4; a stretch of 7 junction bases matches TRBD1. The DNA sequence is TGTGCCAGCAGCCTGTCCTCAGGGGGTGAAAAACTGTTTTTT. Protein translation: CASSLSSGGEKLFF.